This T cell receptor (beta chain) came from a study of identical twins. Study findings and constraints: Models underestimated out-of-frame TCR alpha sharing in monozygotic twins. Among out-of-frame alpha sequences shared by twins, low generation probability occurred in excess.

In TCRdb, the 5' RACE reads were re-called with MiXCR into one record per CDR3 protein. The sample lists 600,000 to 850,000 distinct CDR3 sequences, 15% to 20% occurring once. CDR1 and CDR2 from the germline V gene are MRHNA and SNTAGT. The CDR3 loop spans 14 amino acids. V lost 11 bases, J lost 3 bases, and 9 bases stayed unmatched. Comments on this clonotype: No antigen is known for it.

Another study also made use of these data, one on T cells expressing NK-cell markers. From that study: Sorted CD3+CD56-NKG2C+, CD3+CD56+NKG2C- and CD3+CD56+NKG2C+ T cells were the source of the TCR beta repertoires. The same clonotypes also predominated in the CD3+CD56-NKG2C+ fraction of several donors.

The material sequenced was PBMCs. The gene calls are TRBV6-4 and TRBJ2-5; 10 bases align to TRBD2. The receptor's source is a woman younger than 30 in good health. Here the CDR3 reads CARRTSGDEETQYF. CDR3 DNA: TGTGCCCGCCGAACTAGCGGGGACGAAGAGACCCAGTACTTC.